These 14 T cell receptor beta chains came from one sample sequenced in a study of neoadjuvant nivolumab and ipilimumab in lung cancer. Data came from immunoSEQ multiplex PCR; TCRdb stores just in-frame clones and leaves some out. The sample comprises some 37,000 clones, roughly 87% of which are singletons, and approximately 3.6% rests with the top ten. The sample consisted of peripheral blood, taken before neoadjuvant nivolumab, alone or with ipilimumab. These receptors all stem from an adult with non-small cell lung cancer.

The CDR3 loop reads CATSNLRGAGNGYTF. The CDR3 nucleotides are TGTGCCACCAGCAACCTTCGGGGGGCAGGGAATGGCTACACCTTC. The chain combines TRBV15 with TRBJ1-2, with D possibly TRBD1 on 6 matching bases. This CDR3 contains 15 residues. The V end was cut by 4 bases, the J end by 6 bases, with 18 bases between. Germline loops: CDR1 LNHNV, CDR2 YYDKDF (reference sequence).

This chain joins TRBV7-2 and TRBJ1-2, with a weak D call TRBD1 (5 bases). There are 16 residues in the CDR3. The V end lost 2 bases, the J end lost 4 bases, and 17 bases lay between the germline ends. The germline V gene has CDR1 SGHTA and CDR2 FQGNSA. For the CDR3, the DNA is TGTGCCAGCAGCTTATATTCAGGGACTGATTTCTATGGCTACACCTTC. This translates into CASSLYSGTDFYGYTF.

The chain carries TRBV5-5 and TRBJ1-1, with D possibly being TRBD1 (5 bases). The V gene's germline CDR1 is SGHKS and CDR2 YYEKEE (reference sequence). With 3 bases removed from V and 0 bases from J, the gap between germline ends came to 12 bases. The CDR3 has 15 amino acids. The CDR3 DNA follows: TGTGCCAGCAGCTCGCCTGGCAGGGTGAACACTGAAGCTTTCTTT. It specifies CASSSPGRVNTEAFF.

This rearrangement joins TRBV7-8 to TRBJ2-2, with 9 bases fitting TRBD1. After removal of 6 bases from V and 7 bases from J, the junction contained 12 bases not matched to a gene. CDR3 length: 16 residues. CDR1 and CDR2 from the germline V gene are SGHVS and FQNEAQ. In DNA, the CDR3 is TGTGCCAGCAGAAATCTCGGGACAGGGAATGGCGGGGAGCTGTTTTTT. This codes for CASRNLGTGNGGELFF.

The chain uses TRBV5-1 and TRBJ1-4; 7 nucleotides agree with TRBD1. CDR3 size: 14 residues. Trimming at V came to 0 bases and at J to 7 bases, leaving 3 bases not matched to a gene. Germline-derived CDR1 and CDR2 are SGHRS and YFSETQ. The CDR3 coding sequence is TGCGCCAGCAGCTTGGGACAGGGTGCTGAAAAACTGTTTTTT. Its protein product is CASSLGQGAEKLFF.

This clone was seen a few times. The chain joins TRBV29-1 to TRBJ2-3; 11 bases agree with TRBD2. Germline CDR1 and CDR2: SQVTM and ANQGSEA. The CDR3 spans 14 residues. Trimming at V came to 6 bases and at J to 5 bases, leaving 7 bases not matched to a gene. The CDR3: CSVDLAGGGDTQYF. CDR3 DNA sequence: TGCAGCGTCGACTTAGCGGGAGGGGGAGATACGCAGTATTTT.

CDR3 DNA sequence: TGTGCCAGCAGCGTAGTAGCCTACACAGATACGCAGTATTTT. Amino acids: CASSVVAYTDTQYF. The genes are TRBV9 and TRBJ2-3; D not certain. V lost 0 bases, J lost 2 bases, and 7 bases lay in between. The CDR3 is made up of 14 amino acids. Per the germline V gene, CDR1 is SGDLS and CDR2 is YYNGEE.

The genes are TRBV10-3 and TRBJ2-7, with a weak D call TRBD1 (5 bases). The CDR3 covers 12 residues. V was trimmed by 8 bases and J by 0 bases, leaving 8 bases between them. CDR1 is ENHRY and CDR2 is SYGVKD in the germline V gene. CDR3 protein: CAIGASSYEQYF. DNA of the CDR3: TGTGCCATCGGGGCGAGCTCCTACGAGCAGTACTTC.

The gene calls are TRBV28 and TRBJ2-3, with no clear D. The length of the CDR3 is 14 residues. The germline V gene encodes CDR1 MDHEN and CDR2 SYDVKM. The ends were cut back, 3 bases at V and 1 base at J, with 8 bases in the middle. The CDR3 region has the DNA TGTGCCAGCAGTTTCGTTCTTGGCACAGATACGCAGTATTTT. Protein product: CASSFVLGTDTQYF. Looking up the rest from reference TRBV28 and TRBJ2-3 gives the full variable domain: DVKVTQSSRYLVKRTGEKVFLECVQDMDHENMFWYRQDPGLGLRLIYFSYDVKMKEKGDIPEGYSVSREKKERFSLILESASTNQTSMYLCASSFVLGTDTQYFGPGTRLTVL.

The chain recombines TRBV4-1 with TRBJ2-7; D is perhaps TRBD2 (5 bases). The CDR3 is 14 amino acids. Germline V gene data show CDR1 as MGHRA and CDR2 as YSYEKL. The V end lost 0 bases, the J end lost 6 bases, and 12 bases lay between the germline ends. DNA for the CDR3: TGCGCCAGCAGCCAAGATTTGACGGGGTTCGAGCAGTACTTC. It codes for CASSQDLTGFEQYF.

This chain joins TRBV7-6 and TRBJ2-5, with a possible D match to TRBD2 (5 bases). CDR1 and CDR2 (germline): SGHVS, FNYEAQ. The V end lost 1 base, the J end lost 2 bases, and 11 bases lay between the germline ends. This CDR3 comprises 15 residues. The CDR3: CASSLGLAGQETQYF. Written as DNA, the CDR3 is TGTGCCAGCAGCTTAGGGCTAGCAGGACAAGAGACCCAGTACTTC.

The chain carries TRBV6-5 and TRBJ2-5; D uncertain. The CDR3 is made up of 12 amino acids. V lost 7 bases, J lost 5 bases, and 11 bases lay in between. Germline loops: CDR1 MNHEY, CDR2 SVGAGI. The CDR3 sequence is CASTDWTETQYF. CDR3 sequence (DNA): TGTGCCAGCACGGATTGGACGGAGACCCAGTACTTC.

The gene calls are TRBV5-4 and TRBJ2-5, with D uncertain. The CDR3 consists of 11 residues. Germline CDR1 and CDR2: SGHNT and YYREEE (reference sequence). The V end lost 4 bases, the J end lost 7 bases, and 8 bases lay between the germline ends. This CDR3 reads CASSLHGTQYF. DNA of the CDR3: TGTGCCAGCAGCCTCCATGGGACCCAGTACTTC. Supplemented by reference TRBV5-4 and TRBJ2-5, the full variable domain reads ETGVTQSPTHLIKTRGQQVTLRCSSQSGHNTVSWYQQALGQGPQFIFQYYREEENGRGNFPPRFSGLQFPNYSSELNVNALELDDSALYLCASSLHGTQYFGPGTRLLVL.

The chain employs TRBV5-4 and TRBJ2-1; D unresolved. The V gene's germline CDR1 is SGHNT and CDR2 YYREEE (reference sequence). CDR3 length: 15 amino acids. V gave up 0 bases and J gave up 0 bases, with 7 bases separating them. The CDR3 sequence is CASSLARSSYNEQFF. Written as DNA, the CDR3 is TGTGCCAGCAGCTTGGCGCGGAGCTCCTACAATGAGCAGTTCTTC.